One and the same sample provided the 22 T cell receptor beta chains below, sequenced in a study of neurological immune-mediated disorders. TCRdb re-called the 5' RACE reads through MiXCR, storing one row per CDR3 protein. The repertoire has tens of thousands of distinct CDR3 sequences, under 4.5% of them found once; the top ten carry less than 3%. Sequenced input: PBMCs. All receptors derive from a woman aged 45-59 years with multiple sclerosis.

This clonotype came up many times. The chain carries TRBV6-1 and TRBJ1-2; 7 positions agree with TRBD1. CDR1 MNHNS and CDR2 SASEGT come from the germline V gene. V lost 6 bases to trimming and J lost 4 bases; unmatched junction nucleotides: 5. This CDR3 is 13 amino acids long. The CDR3 DNA reads TGTGCCAGCAGCAACAGGGGACTCTATGGCTACACCTTC. Translation: CASSNRGLYGYTF.

This clonotype was seen ten or more times. The chain links TRBV20-1 to TRBJ2-5, with TRBD1 matching over 8 bases. With 2 bases clipped from V and 7 bases from J, the junction kept 6 bases outside the gene matches. CDR3 length: 13 residues. From germline, CDR1 is DFQATT and CDR2 SNEGSKA (reference sequence). The CDR3 nucleotides are TGCAGTGCTAGACCGACAGGGGAGGTGACCCAGTACTTC. Encoded protein: CSARPTGEVTQYF.

The table lists this clonotype with many counts. The chain carries TRBV12-3 or TRBV12-4 and TRBJ1-2, with D maybe TRBD1 (5 bases). Trimming removed 5 bases at V and 5 bases at J, with 15 bases between. The CDR3 extends over 14 amino acids. CDR3 protein: CASSGDRGLYGYTF. In nucleotides, the CDR3 is TGTGCCAGCAGTGGGGATAGGGGTTTATATGGCTACACCTTC.

This clonotype has at least ten counts. This chain links TRBV7-2 with TRBJ2-1, with D tentatively TRBD1 or TRBD2 (5 bases each). Germline loops: CDR1 SGHTA, CDR2 FQGNSA. Trimming removed 7 bases from V and 11 bases from J, with 24 bases in between. The CDR3 loop spans 15 amino acids. CDR3 in amino acids: CASNPTGDGYNKQFF. CDR3 nucleotides: TGTGCCAGCAACCCCACCGGGGACGGTTATAATAAGCAGTTCTTC.

The table lists this clonotype with many counts. J is TRBJ2-7 and V is TRBV25-1; the D call may be TRBD1 or TRBD2 (5 bases each). Germline CDR1 and CDR2: MGHDK and SYGVNS. This CDR3 has 13 amino acids. The germline V and J ends were trimmed by 7 bases and 2 bases, with 12 bases remaining between them. The CDR3 here is CASTGTGTYEQYF. The CDR3 DNA reads TGTGCCAGCACCGGGACGGGCACCTACGAGCAGTACTTC.

To note about this clonotype: The junction and the germline gene differ at one end; a read error may be behind it. The chain uses TRBV6-2 or TRBV6-3 and TRBJ2-2; 11 bases are shared with TRBD2. In germline, CDR1 is MNHEY, CDR2 SVGEGT. The CDR3 covers 15 residues. The CDR3 nucleotides are TGTACCAGCAGAGTAGCGGGGGGGCCGACCGGGGAGCTGTTTTTT. Protein: CTSRVAGGPTGELFF.

The V and J genes are TRBV20-1 and TRBJ1-1; D unresolved. CDR1 and CDR2 (germline): DFQATT, SNEGSKA (reference sequence). Trimming pared 4 bases from V and 0 bases from J, leaving 6 bases between. This CDR3 region has 12 residues. The CDR3 here is CSAITMNTEAFF. CDR3 DNA: TGCAGTGCTATTACTATGAACACTGAAGCTTTCTTT.

In this sample, this clonotype turned up many times. The chain recombines TRBV25-1 with TRBJ2-2, with a weak D call TRBD1 (6 bases). Germline V lookup: CDR1 MGHDK, CDR2 SYGVNS. The CDR3 contains 16 residues. Trimming took off 4 bases at V and 4 bases at J, with 16 bases between the two ends. The CDR3 nucleotides are TGTGCCAGCAGTGGCCGGACAGCCCCTTTCACCGGGGAGCTGTTTTTT. Translating gives CASSGRTAPFTGELFF.

This clonotype showed up many times. The gene calls are TRBV4-1 and TRBJ2-3; a possible D gene is TRBD1 (6 bases). The CDR3 is made up of 14 amino acids. Looked up from germline, CDR1 is MGHRA and CDR2 is YSYEKL. V lost 4 bases, J lost 7 bases, and 15 bases lay in between. CDR3 in DNA: TGCGCCAGCAGCCCACAGGGCGGATGGAATACGCAGTATTTT. Translating gives CASSPQGGWNTQYF.

This clonotype has a count of ten or more. This rearrangement joins TRBV19 to TRBJ2-5; TRBD2 is a possible D gene (5 bases). This CDR3 comprises 14 residues. CDR1 and CDR2 from the germline V gene are LNHDA and SQIVND (reference sequence). Trimming removed 5 bases at V and 3 bases at J, with 13 bases between. CDR3 amino acids: CASSPWRREETQYF. The CDR3, as DNA: TGTGCCAGTAGTCCGTGGAGGAGAGAAGAGACCCAGTACTTC.

This clonotype was observed many times. This chain's CDR3 is CASSQTGGLNSPLHF. Here the CDR3 DNA reads TGTGCCAGCAGCCAGACAGGGGGCTTGAATTCACCCCTCCACTTT. The chain links TRBV3-1 to TRBJ1-6, with 10 bases lining up with TRBD1. The CDR3 extends over 15 amino acids. Looked up from germline, CDR1 is LGHDT and CDR2 is YNNKEL (reference sequence). The V gene end was trimmed by 3 bases and the J gene end by 7 bases; junction bases not matched to a gene: 3.

A remark on this clonotype: This likely comes from a read error, as the CDR3 has no conserved phenylalanine or tryptophan at its end. This chain joins TRBV12-3 or TRBV12-4 and TRBJ1-2, with D unresolved. The CDR3 contains 12 residues. V was pared by 6 bases and J by 8 bases, with 13 bases between. For the CDR3, the DNA is TGTGCCAGCAGCACTCCCCGCGGGGGCTACACCATC. Encoded protein: CASSTPRGGYTI.

In this sample, this clonotype turned up many times. V and J are TRBV7-9 and TRBJ2-1; possibly TRBD2 for D (5 bases). V was pared by 5 bases and J by 3 bases, with 8 bases between. CDR1 is SEHNR and CDR2 is FQNEAQ in the germline V gene (reference sequence). This CDR3 contains 13 residues. The chain's CDR3 is CASSAGLYNEQFF. DNA of the CDR3: TGTGCCAGCAGCGCAGGACTCTACAATGAGCAGTTCTTC.

In its sample, this clonotype was seen many times. V gene TRBV9 combines with J gene TRBJ1-6; 8 bases map to TRBD1. Germline lookup yields CDR1 SGDLS and CDR2 YYNGEE. V lost 5 bases, J lost 10 bases, and 2 bases stayed unmatched. The CDR3 covers 12 residues. The CDR3 DNA follows: TGTGCCAGCAGTCGGGACAGGTCACCCCTCCACTTT. It specifies CASSRDRSPLHF. Full variable domain (remainder filled in from reference TRBV9 and TRBJ1-6): DSGVTQTPKHLITATGQRVTLRCSPRSGDLSVYWYQQSLDQGLQFLIQYYNGEERAKGNILERFSAQQFPDLHSELNLSSLELGDSALYFCASSRDRSPLHFGNGTRLTVT.

In its sample, this clonotype was seen many times. This chain connects TRBV25-1 to TRBJ1-2; TRBD1 agrees at 7 bases. CDR1 and CDR2 (germline): MGHDK, SYGVNS. The CDR3 runs to 13 residues. V lost 7 bases, J lost 6 bases, and 8 bases stayed unmatched. The CDR3 sequence is CASTRGQNNGYTF. In DNA, the CDR3 is TGTGCCAGCACACGGGGACAGAATAATGGCTACACCTTC.

This clonotype was recorded many times. This sequence joins TRBV12-3 or TRBV12-4 and TRBJ2-2; D not certain. The CDR3 consists of 16 residues. The V end lost 8 bases, the J end lost 2 bases, and 18 bases lay between the germline ends. CDR3 sequence reads: CASPATKSPNTGELFF. CDR3 DNA: TGTGCCAGCCCAGCTACCAAGAGCCCTAACACCGGGGAGCTGTTTTTT.

This clonotype has at least ten counts. The genes are TRBV20-1 and TRBJ1-5; the D gene is possibly TRBD1 (5 bases). Trimming took off 3 bases at V and 3 bases at J, with 12 bases between the two ends. The germline gives CDR1 DFQATT, CDR2 SNEGSKA (reference sequence). The CDR3 loop spans 14 amino acids. As DNA, the CDR3 is TGCAGTGCTAGGGCCACAGGAGTCAATCAGCCCCAGCATTTT. Amino acids: CSARATGVNQPQHF.

A single count supports this clonotype. This sequence may be a read error, since a much larger clone differs from it by one base. The V and J genes are TRBV7-6 and TRBJ1-1, with TRBD1 matching 11 bases. V was clipped by 6 bases and J by 7 bases; unmatched bases: 10. The germline gives CDR1 SGHVS, CDR2 FNYEAQ. The CDR3 length is 15 residues. The CDR3 is CASRPTGTGGNEAFF. CDR3 bases: TGTGCCAGCAGACCTACCGGGACAGGGGGGAATGAAGCTTTCTTT.

This clonotype came up many times. The chain uses TRBV20-1 and TRBJ2-4, with 7 positions matching TRBD2. The germline gives CDR1 DFQATT, CDR2 SNEGSKA (reference sequence). Losses at the gene ends were 3 bases for V and 6 bases for J; bases not matched to a gene: 5. The CDR3 has 13 amino acids. CDR3: CSARGDYPNIQYF. CDR3 DNA sequence: TGCAGTGCTAGGGGGGACTACCCAAACATTCAGTACTTC.

This clonotype came up many times. The chain's CDR3 is CSVRQGARGTEAFF. CDR3 nucleotide sequence: TGCAGTGTAAGACAGGGGGCGAGGGGCACTGAAGCTTTCTTT. V is TRBV20-1 and J is TRBJ1-1; 10 bases agree with TRBD1. The CDR3 runs to 14 residues. The germline V gene has CDR1 DFQATT and CDR2 SNEGSKA (reference sequence). The J segment lost 4 bases and the V segment lost 7 bases, leaving 9 bases of the junction unmatched.

In this sample, this clonotype turned up many times. J is TRBJ1-2 and V is TRBV12-3 or TRBV12-4, with no clear D. The CDR3 spans 12 residues. The ends were cut back, 3 bases at V and 5 bases at J, with 7 bases in the middle. CDR3 in DNA: TGTGCCAGCAGTTTCGTACGGTATGGCTACACCTTC. This codes for CASSFVRYGYTF.

On this clonotype itself: No conserved phenylalanine or tryptophan ends this CDR3, so it is likely a read error. The rearrangement joins TRBV15 to TRBJ2-3, with no clear D. Germline-derived CDR1 and CDR2 are LNHNV and YYDKDF (reference sequence). The CDR3 loop spans 14 amino acids. V was shortened by 9 bases and J by 0 bases, with 13 bases between the two germline ends. The CDR3 region is CATRSSSSTDTQYN. CDR3 in DNA: TGTGCCACTCGCTCCAGTTCTAGCACAGATACGCAGTATAAT.